The source of this T cell receptor (beta chain) is a study of cytomegalovirus exposure and HLA in healthy donors. Notes on the study in general: A later analysis reported that several of the most significant clusters appeared to be linked to common viral pathogens, among them Epstein-Barr virus.

Primers for the PCR totalled 60 Vbeta and 13 Jbeta. Here immunoSEQ multiplex PCR was the method, and the copy in TCRdb shows in-frame clones only, minus some. This table holds under 200,000 clones, roughly 85% found once. About this clone: Its antigen is as yet unknown.

CDR3 length: 15 amino acids. The ends were cut back, 5 bases at V and 0 bases at J, with 12 bases in the middle. Germline V gives CDR1 LNHDA, CDR2 SQIVND (reference sequence). Sequenced sample: PBMCs. V usage is TRBV19 and J usage is TRBJ2-3; a possible D gene is TRBD2 (5 bases). The TCR was taken from a woman between 35 and 50 years old in good health and CMV-seronegative. CDR3 nucleotide sequence: TGTGCCAGTAGTTCCCTCAGGAGGAGCACAGATACGCAGTATTTT. Protein sequence: CASSSLRRSTDTQYF.